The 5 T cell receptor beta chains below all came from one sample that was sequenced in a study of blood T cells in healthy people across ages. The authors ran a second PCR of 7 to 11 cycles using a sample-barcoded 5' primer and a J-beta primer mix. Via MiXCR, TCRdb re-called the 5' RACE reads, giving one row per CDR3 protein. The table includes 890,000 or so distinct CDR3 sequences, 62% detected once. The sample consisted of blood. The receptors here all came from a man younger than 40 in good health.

The CDR3 DNA reads as TGCAGTATTTCAGTGGATGGGGGCTACACCTTC. It encodes CSISVDGGYTF. The V and J genes are TRBV29-1 and TRBJ1-2; no reliable D call. This CDR3 is built from 11 residues. The germline gives CDR1 SQVTM, CDR2 ANQGSEA.

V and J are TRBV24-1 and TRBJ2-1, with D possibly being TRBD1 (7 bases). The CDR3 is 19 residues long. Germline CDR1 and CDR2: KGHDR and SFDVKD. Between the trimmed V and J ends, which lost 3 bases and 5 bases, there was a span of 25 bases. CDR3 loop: CATSDPRDRLGRADNEQFF. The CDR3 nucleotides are TGTGCCACCAGTGATCCTAGGGACAGACTAGGGCGGGCAGACAATGAGCAGTTCTTC.

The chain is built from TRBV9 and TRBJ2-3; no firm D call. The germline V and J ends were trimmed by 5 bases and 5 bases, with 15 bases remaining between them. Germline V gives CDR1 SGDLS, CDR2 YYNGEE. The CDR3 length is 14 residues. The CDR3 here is CASSDRGQVDTQYF. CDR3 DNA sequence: TGTGCCAGCAGTGATCGAGGCCAAGTAGATACGCAGTATTTT.

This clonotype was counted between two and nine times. The chain's CDR3 is CASSTLGAPSPLHF. CDR3 coding DNA: TGTGCCAGCAGCACCTTGGGCGCGCCCTCACCCCTCCACTTT. V is TRBV2 and J is TRBJ1-6, with no clear D. Per the germline V gene, CDR1 is SNHLY and CDR2 is FYNNEI. The germline V and J ends were trimmed by 6 bases and 10 bases, with 16 bases remaining between them. CDR3 length: 14 residues.

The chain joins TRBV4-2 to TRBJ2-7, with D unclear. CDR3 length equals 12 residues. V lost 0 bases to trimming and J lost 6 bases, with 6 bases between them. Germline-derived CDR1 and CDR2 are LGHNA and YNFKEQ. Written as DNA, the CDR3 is TGTGCCAGCAGCCAAGATCCCCGCGAGCAGTACTTC. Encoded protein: CASSQDPREQYF.